These 17 T cell receptor beta chains share one sample of origin, sequenced in a study of shared T cell receptors in the human thymus (dated by TCRdb to 2020 to 2023). The library was prepared using the immunoSEQ multiplex PCR assay. TCRdb limited this immuneACCESS table to in-frame rearrangements with V and J called. A share of clones is missing; checked studies link under half to unresolved V genes, and the rest is unexplained. The sample has 500,000 to 850,000 clones on record, around 87% of them singletons. The ten largest clones represent roughly 0.0086% of the sample. This sample was shared with a second study, whose subject was human thymus T cells.

Sample: thymocytes. All receptors come from a boy younger than two with a congenital heart defect. Donor details come from another sample of the same person, matched by shared clones.

The CDR3 bases are TGTGCCAGCAGTGAATGGCAGGGATCGGACACTGAAGCTTTCTTT. Translated, it gives CASSEWQGSDTEAFF. V gene TRBV25-1 combines with J gene TRBJ1-1, with D tentatively TRBD1 (5 bases). The V end lost 1 base, the J end lost 3 bases, and 12 bases lay between the germline ends. Germline lookup yields CDR1 MGHDK and CDR2 SYGVNS. CDR3 length: 15 amino acids.

This chain connects TRBV5-1 to TRBJ2-7; 8 bases line up with TRBD2. The ends lost 0 bases at V and 4 bases at J; junction bases unmatched: 6. Germline V gene lookup returns CDR1 SGHRS and CDR2 YFSETQ. CDR3 size: 15 residues. For the CDR3, the DNA is TGCGCCAGCAGCTTGGGTCGGGGGGGAGATTACGAGCAGTACTTC. This codes for CASSLGRGGDYEQYF. The whole variable domain, remainder taken from reference TRBV5-1 and TRBJ2-7, is KAGVTQTPRYLIKTRGQQVTLSCSPISGHRSVSWYQQTPGQGLQFLFEYFSETQRNKGNFPGRFSGRQFSNSRSEMNVSTLELGDSALYLCASSLGRGGDYEQYFGPGTRLTVT.

V gene TRBV9 combines with J gene TRBJ2-1; 7 bases agree with TRBD1. Germline lookup yields CDR1 SGDLS and CDR2 YYNGEE. The CDR3 is 15 amino acids. The trim removed 0 bases at V and 6 bases at J, leaving 6 bases unmatched. The CDR3 loop reads CASSVEQGPRNEQFF. CDR3 bases: TGTGCCAGCAGCGTAGAACAGGGGCCTCGCAATGAGCAGTTCTTC.

The CDR3 protein is CASSLRVSGDYGYTF. The CDR3 coding sequence is TGTGCCAGCAGCCTCAGGGTTTCGGGAGACTATGGCTACACCTTC. The chain carries TRBV5-5 and TRBJ1-2, with D perhaps TRBD1 (5 bases). From germline, CDR1 is SGHKS and CDR2 YYEKEE (reference sequence). Trimming stripped 4 bases from V and 3 bases from J, with 16 bases between. The CDR3 runs to 15 residues.

This chain links TRBV7-4 with TRBJ1-1; 9 nucleotides agree with TRBD1. From germline, CDR1 is SGHVT and CDR2 SQSDAQ. V dropped 1 base and J dropped 0; count of bases not matched to a gene: 3. This CDR3 comprises 16 residues. This chain's CDR3 is CASSLVGTGLNTEAFF. In nucleotides, the CDR3 is TGTGCCAGCAGCTTAGTCGGGACAGGGTTGAACACTGAAGCTTTCTTT.

The CDR3 protein is CASSLVASGGTDTQYF. The CDR3, as DNA: TGTGCCAGCAGCTTAGTGGCTAGCGGTGGCACAGATACGCAGTATTTT. The chain recombines TRBV7-2 with TRBJ2-3, with 7 positions matching TRBD2. Unmatched junction bases numbered 5, after V lost 1 base and J lost 1 base. The germline V gene has CDR1 SGHTA and CDR2 FQGNSA. The CDR3 is made up of 16 amino acids.

CDR3 amino acids: CASSDPKTSGSSEQYF. Here the CDR3 DNA reads TGTGCCAGCAGTGACCCTAAGACTAGCGGGTCTTCCGAGCAGTACTTC. V usage is TRBV2 and J usage is TRBJ2-7; 10 bases are a match to TRBD2. The CDR3 has 16 residues. Germline loops: CDR1 SNHLY, CDR2 FYNNEI. The V gene end was trimmed by 3 bases and the J gene end by 6 bases; junction bases not matched to a gene: 11.

The chain uses TRBV2 and TRBJ2-7; 7 nucleotides agree with TRBD2. V lost 6 bases, J lost 6 bases, and 5 bases stayed unmatched. CDR1 SNHLY and CDR2 FYNNEI come from the germline V gene. This CDR3 has 12 residues. The CDR3, as DNA: TGTGCCAGCAGGCTTCGGACTAGCGAGCAGTACTTC. Translated, it gives CASRLRTSEQYF. The full variable domain, its missing parts supplied by reference TRBV2 and TRBJ2-7, is EPEVTQTPSHQVTQMGQEVILRCVPISNHLYFYWYRQILGQKVEFLVSFYNNEISEKSEIFDDQFSVERPDGSNFTLKIRSTKLEDSAMYFCASRLRTSEQYFGPGTRLTVT.

CDR3 nucleotide sequence: TGTGCCATCAGTGGTGCCTCAGGGAGGGACATTCAGTACTTC. This gives the protein CAISGASGRDIQYF. The chain has TRBV10-3 and TRBJ2-4; 7 bases align to TRBD2. V was pared by 4 bases and J by 8 bases, with 8 bases of the junction left unmatched. The CDR3 sequence is 14 residues long. Germline lookup yields CDR1 ENHRY and CDR2 SYGVKD.

The table lists this clone with a few counts. The rearrangement joins TRBV5-4 to TRBJ2-7; D remains unclear. Germline V gene sequence: CDR1 SGHNT, CDR2 YYREEE (reference sequence). The CDR3 length is 15 residues. Trimming pared 0 bases from V and 0 bases from J, leaving 10 bases between. CDR3 sequence: CASSLENRSSYEQYF. DNA for the CDR3: TGTGCCAGCAGCTTGGAGAACAGAAGCTCCTACGAGCAGTACTTC.

The chain links TRBV11-2 to TRBJ2-2; TRBD1 agrees at 7 bases. V lost 0 bases, J lost 3 bases, and 4 bases stayed unmatched. The germline V gene has CDR1 SGHAT and CDR2 FQNNGV. This CDR3 spans 16 amino acids. For the CDR3, the DNA is TGTGCCAGCAGCTTAGAATGTGACAGGGACACCGGGGAGCTGTTTTTT. It encodes CASSLECDRDTGELFF.

This chain joins TRBV9 and TRBJ2-2, with unresolved D. CDR1 and CDR2 (germline): SGDLS, YYNGEE. This CDR3 is built from 13 residues. Trimming pared 0 bases from V and 6 bases from J, leaving 6 bases between. The CDR3 loop reads CASSVVPSGELFF. CDR3 sequence (DNA): TGTGCCAGCAGCGTAGTTCCGTCCGGGGAGCTGTTTTTT.

The chain is built from TRBV7-2 and TRBJ1-1, with D possibly matching TRBD1 (5 bases). The CDR3 runs 16 residues. V dropped 3 bases and J dropped 1 base, with 15 bases sitting between them. Germline-derived CDR1 and CDR2 are SGHTA and FQGNSA. Here the CDR3 reads CASSFPSGNRNTEAFF. CDR3 sequence (DNA): TGTGCCAGCAGCTTCCCGTCAGGGAATCGGAACACTGAAGCTTTCTTT. The full variable domain, completed using reference TRBV7-2 and TRBJ1-1, is GAGVSQSPSNKVTEKGKDVELRCDPISGHTALYWYRQSLGQGLEFLIYFQGNSAPDKSGLPSDRFSAERTGGSVSTLTIQRTQQEDSAVYLCASSFPSGNRNTEAFFGQGTRLTVV.

The chain is built from TRBV2 and TRBJ1-2, with TRBD1 matching 7 bases. Looked up from germline, CDR1 is SNHLY and CDR2 is FYNNEI. V gave up 8 bases and J gave up 4 bases; unmatched junction bases: 7. This CDR3 contains 13 residues. The CDR3 sequence is CASGDSRAYGYTF. The CDR3 DNA sequence: TGTGCCAGCGGGGACAGCCGAGCCTATGGCTACACCTTC. Variable domain in full (rest from reference TRBV2 and TRBJ1-2): EPEVTQTPSHQVTQMGQEVILRCVPISNHLYFYWYRQILGQKVEFLVSFYNNEISEKSEIFDDQFSVERPDGSNFTLKIRSTKLEDSAMYFCASGDSRAYGYTFGSGTRLTVV.

The gene calls are TRBV2 and TRBJ2-7; TRBD2 matches at 8 bases. Germline values: CDR1 SNHLY, CDR2 FYNNEI. The trim removed 10 bases at V and 4 bases at J, leaving 3 bases unmatched. The CDR3 spans 11 residues. The CDR3 DNA reads TGTGCCATCCGACTAGCGTACGAGCAGTACTTC. Its protein is CAIRLAYEQYF.

This clone has just one count. J is TRBJ1-6 and V is TRBV5-1, with TRBD1 identical over 9 bases. The ends lost 1 base at V and 9 bases at J; junction bases unmatched: 17. Germline CDR1 and CDR2: SGHRS and YFSETQ. The CDR3 contains 19 residues. CDR3: CASSLYSGTGKQGSSPLHF. CDR3 DNA: TGCGCCAGCAGCTTGTATTCCGGGACAGGGAAACAAGGGAGTTCACCCCTCCACTTT.

The genes are TRBV5-1 and TRBJ1-2, with a weak D call TRBD1 (5 bases). The germline gives CDR1 SGHRS, CDR2 YFSETQ. Trimming removed 0 bases at V and 3 bases at J, with 18 bases between. The CDR3 consists of 17 residues. CDR3 residues: CASSLVAAGKVDYGYTF. CDR3 DNA: TGCGCCAGCAGCTTGGTGGCGGCAGGGAAGGTCGACTATGGCTACACCTTC.